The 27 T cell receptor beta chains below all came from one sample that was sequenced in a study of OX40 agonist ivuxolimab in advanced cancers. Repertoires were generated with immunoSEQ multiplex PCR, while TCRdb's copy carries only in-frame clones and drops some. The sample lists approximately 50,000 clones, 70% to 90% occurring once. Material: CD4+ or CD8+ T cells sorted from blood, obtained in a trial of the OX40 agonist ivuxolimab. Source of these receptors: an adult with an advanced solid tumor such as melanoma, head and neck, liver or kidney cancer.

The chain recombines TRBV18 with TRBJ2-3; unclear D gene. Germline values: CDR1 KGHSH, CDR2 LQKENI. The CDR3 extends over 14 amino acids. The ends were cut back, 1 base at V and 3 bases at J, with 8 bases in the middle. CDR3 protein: CASSPRTETDTQYF. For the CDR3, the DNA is TGTGCCAGCTCACCACGAACAGAAACAGATACGCAGTATTTT. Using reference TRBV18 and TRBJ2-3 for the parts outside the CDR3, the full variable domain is NAGVMQNPRHLVRRRGQEARLRCSPMKGHSHVYWYRQLPEEGLKFMVYLQKENIIDESGMPKERFSAEFPKEGPSILRIQQVVRGDSAAYFCASSPRTETDTQYFGPGTRLTVL.

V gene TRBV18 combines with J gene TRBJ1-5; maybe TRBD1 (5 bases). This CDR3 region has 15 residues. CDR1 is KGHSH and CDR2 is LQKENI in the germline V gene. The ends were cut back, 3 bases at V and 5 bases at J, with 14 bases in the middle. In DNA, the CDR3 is TGTGCCAGCTCACCGTCAGGGCCGACGGATCAGCCCCAGCATTTT. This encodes CASSPSGPTDQPQHF.

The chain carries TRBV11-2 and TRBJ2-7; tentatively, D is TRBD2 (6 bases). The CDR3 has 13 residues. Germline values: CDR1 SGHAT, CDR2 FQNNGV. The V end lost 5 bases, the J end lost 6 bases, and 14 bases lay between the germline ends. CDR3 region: CASSRDSQGEQYF. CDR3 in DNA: TGTGCCAGCAGCCGGGACTCCCAGGGCGAGCAGTACTTC. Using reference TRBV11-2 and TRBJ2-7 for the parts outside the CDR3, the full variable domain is EAGVAQSPRYKIIEKRQSVAFWCNPISGHATLYWYQQILGQGPKLLIQFQNNGVVDDSQLPKDRFSAERLKGVDSTLKIQPAKLEDSAVYLCASSRDSQGEQYFGPGTRLTVT.

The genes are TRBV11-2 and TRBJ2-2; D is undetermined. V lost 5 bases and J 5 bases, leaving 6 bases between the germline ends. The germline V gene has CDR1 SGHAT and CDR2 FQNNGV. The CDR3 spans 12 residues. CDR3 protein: CASSHLTGELFF. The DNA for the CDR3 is TGTGCCAGCAGCCACTTGACCGGGGAGCTGTTTTTT.

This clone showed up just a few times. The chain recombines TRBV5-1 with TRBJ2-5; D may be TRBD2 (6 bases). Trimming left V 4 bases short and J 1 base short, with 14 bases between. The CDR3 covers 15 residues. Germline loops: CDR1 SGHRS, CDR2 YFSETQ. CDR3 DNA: TGCGCCAGCAGCCGCGGCGGGACGCCCCAAGAGACCCAGTACTTC. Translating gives CASSRGGTPQETQYF. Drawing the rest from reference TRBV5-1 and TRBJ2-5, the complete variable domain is KAGVTQTPRYLIKTRGQQVTLSCSPISGHRSVSWYQQTPGQGLQFLFEYFSETQRNKGNFPGRFSGRQFSNSRSEMNVSTLELGDSALYLCASSRGGTPQETQYFGPGTRLLVL.

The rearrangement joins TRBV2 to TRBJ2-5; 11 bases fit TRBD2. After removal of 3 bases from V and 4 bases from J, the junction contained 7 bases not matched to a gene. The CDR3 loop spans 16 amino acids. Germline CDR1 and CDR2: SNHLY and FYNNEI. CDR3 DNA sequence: TGTGCCAGCAGTGATTCGGTAGCGGGAGGGCCAGAGACCCAGTACTTC. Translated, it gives CASSDSVAGGPETQYF.

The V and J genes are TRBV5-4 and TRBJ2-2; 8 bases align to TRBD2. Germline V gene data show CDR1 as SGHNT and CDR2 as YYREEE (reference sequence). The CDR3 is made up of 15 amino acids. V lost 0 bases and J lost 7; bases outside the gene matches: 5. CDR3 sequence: CASSLDSGSGGELFF. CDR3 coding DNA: TGTGCCAGCAGCTTGGACAGCGGGAGTGGCGGGGAGCTGTTTTTT.

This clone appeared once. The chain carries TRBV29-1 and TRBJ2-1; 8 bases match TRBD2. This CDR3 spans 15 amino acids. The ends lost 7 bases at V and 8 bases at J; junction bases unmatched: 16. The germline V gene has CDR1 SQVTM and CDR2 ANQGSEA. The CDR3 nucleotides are TGCAGCGGCTCTCCCCCCAGCGGGAGTGGCTATGAGCAGTTCTTC. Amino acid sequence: CSGSPPSGSGYEQFF.

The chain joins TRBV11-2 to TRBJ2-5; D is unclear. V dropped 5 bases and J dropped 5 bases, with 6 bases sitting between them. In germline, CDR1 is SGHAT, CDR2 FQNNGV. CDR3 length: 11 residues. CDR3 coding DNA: TGTGCCAGCAGCCCCCGCGAGACCCAGTACTTC. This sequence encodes CASSPRETQYF.

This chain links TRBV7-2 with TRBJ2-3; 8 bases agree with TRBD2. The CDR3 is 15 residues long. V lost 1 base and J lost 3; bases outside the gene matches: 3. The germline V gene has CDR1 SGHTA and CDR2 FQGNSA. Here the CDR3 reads CASSLVSGGTDTQYF. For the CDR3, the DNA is TGTGCCAGCAGCTTAGTATCGGGGGGGACAGATACGCAGTATTTT. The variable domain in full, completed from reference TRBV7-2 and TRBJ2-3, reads GAGVSQSPSNKVTEKGKDVELRCDPISGHTALYWYRQSLGQGLEFLIYFQGNSAPDKSGLPSDRFSAERTGGSVSTLTIQRTQQEDSAVYLCASSLVSGGTDTQYFGPGTRLTVL.

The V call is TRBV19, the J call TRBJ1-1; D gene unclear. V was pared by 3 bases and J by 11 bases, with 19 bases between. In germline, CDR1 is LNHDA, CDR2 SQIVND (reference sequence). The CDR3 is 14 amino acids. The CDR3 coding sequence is TGTGCCAGTAGTATTGGGGTAATCCCCGGAGGGGCTTTCTTT. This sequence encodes CASSIGVIPGGAFF.

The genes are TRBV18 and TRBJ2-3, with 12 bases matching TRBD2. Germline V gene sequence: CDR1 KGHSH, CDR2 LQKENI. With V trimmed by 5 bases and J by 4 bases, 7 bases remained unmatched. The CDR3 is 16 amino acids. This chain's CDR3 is CASSKTSGSVPDTQYF. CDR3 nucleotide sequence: TGTGCCAGCTCAAAGACTAGCGGGAGTGTCCCAGATACGCAGTATTTT.

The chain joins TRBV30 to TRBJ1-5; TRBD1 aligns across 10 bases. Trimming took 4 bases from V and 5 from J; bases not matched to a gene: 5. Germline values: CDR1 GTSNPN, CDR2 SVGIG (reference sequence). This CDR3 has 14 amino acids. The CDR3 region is CAWTRTGGYQPQHF. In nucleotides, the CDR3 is TGTGCCTGGACCCGGACAGGGGGTTATCAGCCCCAGCATTTT.

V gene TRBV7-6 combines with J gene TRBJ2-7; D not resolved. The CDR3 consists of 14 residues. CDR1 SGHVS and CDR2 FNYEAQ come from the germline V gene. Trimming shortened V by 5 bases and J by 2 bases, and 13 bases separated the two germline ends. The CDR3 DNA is TGTGCCAGCAGCCCCACTGGGCAGGCCTACGAGCAGTACTTC. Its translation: CASSPTGQAYEQYF.

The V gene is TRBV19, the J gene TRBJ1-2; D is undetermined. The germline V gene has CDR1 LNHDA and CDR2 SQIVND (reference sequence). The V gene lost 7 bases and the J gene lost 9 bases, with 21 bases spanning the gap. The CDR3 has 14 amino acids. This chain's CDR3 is CASMGSVWGYRYTF. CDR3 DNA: TGTGCCAGTATGGGATCGGTTTGGGGTTATCGCTACACCTTC.

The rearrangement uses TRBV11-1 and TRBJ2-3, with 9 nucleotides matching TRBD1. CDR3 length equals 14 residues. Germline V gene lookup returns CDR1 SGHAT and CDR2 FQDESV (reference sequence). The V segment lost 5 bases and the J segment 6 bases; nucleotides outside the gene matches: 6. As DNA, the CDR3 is TGTGCCAGCAGCCACAGGGGGCAGGGGGATACGCAGTATTTT. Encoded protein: CASSHRGQGDTQYF.

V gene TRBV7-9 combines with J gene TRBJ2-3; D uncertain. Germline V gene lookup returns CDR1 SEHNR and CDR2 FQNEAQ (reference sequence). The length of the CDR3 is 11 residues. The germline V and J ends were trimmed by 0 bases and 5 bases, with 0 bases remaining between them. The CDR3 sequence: CASSLADTQYF. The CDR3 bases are TGTGCCAGCAGCTTAGCAGATACGCAGTATTTT.

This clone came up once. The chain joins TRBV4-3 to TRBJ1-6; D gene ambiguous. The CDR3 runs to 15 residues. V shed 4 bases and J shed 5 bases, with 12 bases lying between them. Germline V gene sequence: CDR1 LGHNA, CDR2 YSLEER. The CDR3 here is CASSRATVDNSPLHF. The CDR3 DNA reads TGCGCCAGCAGCCGGGCCACAGTTGATAATTCACCCCTCCACTTT.

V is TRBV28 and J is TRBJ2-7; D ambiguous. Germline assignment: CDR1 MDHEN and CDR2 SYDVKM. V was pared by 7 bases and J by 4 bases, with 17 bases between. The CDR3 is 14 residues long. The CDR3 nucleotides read TGTGCCAGCACCGAAGGAGTCGGCAGTTACGAGCAGTACTTC. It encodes CASTEGVGSYEQYF.

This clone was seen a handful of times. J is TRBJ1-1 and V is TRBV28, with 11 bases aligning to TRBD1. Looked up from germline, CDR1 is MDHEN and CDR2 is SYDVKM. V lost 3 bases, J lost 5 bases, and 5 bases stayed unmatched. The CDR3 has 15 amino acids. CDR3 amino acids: CASSLRTGGRTEAFF. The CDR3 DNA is TGTGCCAGCAGTTTGCGGACAGGGGGCCGGACTGAAGCTTTCTTT.

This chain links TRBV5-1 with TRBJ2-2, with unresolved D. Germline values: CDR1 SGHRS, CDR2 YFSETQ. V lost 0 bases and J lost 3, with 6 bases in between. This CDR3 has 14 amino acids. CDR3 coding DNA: TGCGCCAGCAGCTTGGATTTTTACACCGGGGAGCTGTTTTTT. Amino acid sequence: CASSLDFYTGELFF.

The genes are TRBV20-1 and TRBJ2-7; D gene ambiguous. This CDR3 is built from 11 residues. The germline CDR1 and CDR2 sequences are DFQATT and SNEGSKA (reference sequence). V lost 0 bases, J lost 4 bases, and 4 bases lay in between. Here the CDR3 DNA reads TGCAGTGCTAGAGATGCGTACGAGCAGTACTTC. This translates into CSARDAYEQYF.

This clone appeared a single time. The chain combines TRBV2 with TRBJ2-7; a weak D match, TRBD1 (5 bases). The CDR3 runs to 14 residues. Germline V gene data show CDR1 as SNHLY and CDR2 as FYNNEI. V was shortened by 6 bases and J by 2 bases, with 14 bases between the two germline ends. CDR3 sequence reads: CASSQLTETYEQYF. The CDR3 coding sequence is TGTGCCAGCAGCCAACTGACAGAAACCTACGAGCAGTACTTC.

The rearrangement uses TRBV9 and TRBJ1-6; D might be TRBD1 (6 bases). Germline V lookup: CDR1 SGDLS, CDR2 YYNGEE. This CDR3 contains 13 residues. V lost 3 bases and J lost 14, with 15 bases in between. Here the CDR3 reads CASSEGQLGTLHF. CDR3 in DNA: TGTGCCAGCAGCGAAGGACAGCTAGGCACCCTCCACTTT.

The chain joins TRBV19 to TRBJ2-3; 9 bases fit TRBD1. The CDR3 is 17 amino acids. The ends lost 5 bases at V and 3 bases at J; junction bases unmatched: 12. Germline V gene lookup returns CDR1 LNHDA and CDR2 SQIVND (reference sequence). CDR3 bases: TGTGCCAGTAGTTCCGGGACAGGGCAATTTGGGACAGATACGCAGTATTTT. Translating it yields CASSSGTGQFGTDTQYF.

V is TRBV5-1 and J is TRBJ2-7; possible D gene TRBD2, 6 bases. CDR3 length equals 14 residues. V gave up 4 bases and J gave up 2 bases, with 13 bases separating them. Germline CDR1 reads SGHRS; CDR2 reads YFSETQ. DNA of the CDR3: TGCGCCAGCAGCAAAGGGACTTTCGCCTACGAGCAGTACTTC. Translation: CASSKGTFAYEQYF.

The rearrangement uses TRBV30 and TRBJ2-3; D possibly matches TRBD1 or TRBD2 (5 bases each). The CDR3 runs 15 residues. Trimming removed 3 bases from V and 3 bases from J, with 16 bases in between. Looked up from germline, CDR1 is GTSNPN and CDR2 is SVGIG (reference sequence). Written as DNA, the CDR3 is TGTGCCTGGAGGTGGGGGTTTGGTCAGACAGATACGCAGTATTTT. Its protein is CAWRWGFGQTDTQYF.